This T cell receptor (beta chain) derives from a study of human T cells and chemical hapten exposure. For the study at large: Donors were sensitized with 2% DPC on the upper inner arm. Whole-study findings and limits: Expanded TCR counts at PT1 went up together with patch test score, a positive correlation. TCRs above 1 in 1000 frequency stayed constant with DPC sensitization.

In the case of this clonotype: Its antigen is not known.

Time point meaning: pre-sensitization, week 0. Treatment indicated: therapeutic diphenylcyclopropenone sensitization with weekly scalp DPC. Individual cDNA molecules had unique molecular identifiers attached to them by the library. A single record per CDR3 protein comes from TCRdb applying MiXCR to the RACE reads. Of more than 300,000 distinct CDR3 sequences listed, 4.5% to 5.5% are singletons. Sequencing was performed on whole blood, taken in connection with sensitization to the hapten diphenylcyclopropenone (DPC). The receptor was derived from a woman aged 18 to 35 with alopecia areata. Some clones in this sample may be carry-over from other donors' samples.

The CDR3 bases are TGTGCCAGCTCACCTTCCGCGGACGAGCAGTACTTC. Protein sequence: CASSPSADEQYF. V usage is TRBV18 and J usage is TRBJ2-7; D uncertain. Per the germline V gene, CDR1 is KGHSH and CDR2 is LQKENI. This CDR3 is 12 amino acids long. The ends were cut back, 3 bases at V and 5 bases at J, with 8 bases in the middle.